The 6 T cell receptor beta chains given below trace back to one sample, sequenced in a study of cytotoxic CD8 clonotypes in ibrutinib-treated CLL. Profiled with immunoSEQ multiplex PCR; TCRdb holds only in-frame clones, not every one. The table records 95,000 to 100,000 clones, 70% to 85% of them present only once. This specimen was PBMCs, taken after 12 months of ibrutinib treatment. Every receptor here comes from a human donor with chronic lymphocytic leukemia.

In its sample, this clone was seen once. The chain couples TRBV9 to TRBJ2-1; 7 positions agree with TRBD1. Trimming took 1 base from V and 7 from J; bases not matched to a gene: 14. In germline, CDR1 is SGDLS, CDR2 YYNGEE. The CDR3 covers 17 residues. The CDR3 is CASSVPPDRARPNEQFF. The CDR3 DNA reads as TGTGCCAGCAGCGTACCACCAGACAGGGCCCGACCAAATGAGCAGTTCTTC.

As concerns this clone: Sequence at one end of the junction differs from germline and may be a read error. This sequence joins TRBV29-1 and TRBJ1-2; D is ambiguous. The CDR3 extends over 12 amino acids. CDR1 SQVTM and CDR2 ANQGSEA come from the germline V gene. CDR3 region: CSVQDYNYGYTF. Written as DNA, the CDR3 is TGCAGCGTTCAAGACTACAACTATGGCTACACCTTC. Based on the CDR3 plus reference TRBV29-1 and TRBJ1-2, the full variable domain is SAVISQKPSRDICQRGTSLTIQCQVDSQVTMMFWYRQQPGQSLTLIATANQGSEATYESGFVIDKFPISRPNLTFSTLTVSNMSPEDSSIYLCSVQDYNYGYTFGSGTRLTVV.

This chain uses TRBV28 with TRBJ1-1; 9 bases match TRBD1. Trimming took 8 bases from V and 0 from J; bases not matched to a gene: 10. Germline CDR1 and CDR2: MDHEN and SYDVKM. The CDR3 is 16 amino acids. CDR3 sequence: CASSPEGTGMNTEAFF. The CDR3 coding sequence is TGTGCCAGCTCTCCCGAAGGGACAGGGATGAACACTGAAGCTTTCTTT.

This chain uses TRBV19 with TRBJ1-3, with TRBD1 as a possible D gene (5 bases). The V gene's germline CDR1 is LNHDA and CDR2 SQIVND (reference sequence). The CDR3 covers 14 residues. V shed 11 bases and J shed 1 base, with 15 bases lying between them. The CDR3 nucleotides are TGTGCCTCCCGCGGGGGGGGGTCTGGAAACACCATATATTTT. It specifies CASRGGGSGNTIYF.

V and J are TRBV9 and TRBJ2-3; D is perhaps TRBD1 (5 bases). Trimming shortened V by 0 bases and J by 6 bases, and 8 bases separated the two germline ends. CDR1 and CDR2 (germline): SGDLS, YYNGEE. The CDR3 sequence is 13 residues long. The CDR3 reads CASSVGAGDTQYF. The CDR3, as DNA: TGTGCCAGCAGCGTAGGGGCAGGGGATACGCAGTATTTT.

This chain uses TRBV4-1 with TRBJ2-7, with TRBD2 matching 13 bases. With V trimmed by 4 bases and J by 4 bases, 7 bases remained unmatched. The CDR3 has 16 residues. Germline V gene data show CDR1 as MGHRA and CDR2 as YSYEKL. The CDR3 sequence is CASSRERTSGGYEQYF. CDR3 nucleotides: TGCGCCAGCAGCCGGGAACGGACTAGCGGGGGTTACGAGCAGTACTTC.